The rows below give T cell receptor beta chains drawn from one sample of a study of blood T cell repertoires in COVID-19. Repertoires were generated with immunoSEQ multiplex PCR, while TCRdb's copy carries only in-frame clones and drops some. The sample shows 95,000 or so clones, roughly nine tenths of them seen only once. Sequencing input: peripheral blood. Every receptor here comes from a woman in her 70s with acute or convalescent COVID-19. Each CDR3 is given with its conserved first and last residue. The D gene is left open where the match is weak. Clone size is stated in some rows and not others, as once, few, many or a class when expanded.

>TRBJ2-3|TRBV5-1|TRBD2|.
CASSYIGTSGSSTDTQYF
TGCGCCAGCAGCTATATCGGGACTAGCGGTTCTTCCACAGATACGCAGTATTTT
>TRBJ1-2|TRBV7-9|.|.
CASSMDTYGYTF
TGTGCCAGCAGCATGGACACCTATGGCTACACCTTC
>TRBJ2-6|TRBV19|TRBD1|.
CASSLRDRGSVRGANVLTF
TGTGCCAGTAGCTTACGGGACAGGGGTAGCGTGAGGGGGGCCAACGTCCTGACTTTC
>TRBJ2-5|TRBV5-4|.|.
CASSLGLEETQYF
TGTGCCAGCAGCTTGGGGCTAGAGGAGACCCAGTACTTC
>TRBJ1-4|TRBV4-2|TRBD1|.
CASSQIAQGGTNEKLFF
TGTGCCAGCAGCCAGATCGCACAGGGGGGTACTAATGAAAAACTGTTTTTT
>TRBJ2-1|TRBV20-1|TRBD1|.
CSASLHRGRDEQFF
TGCAGTGCTAGTCTTCACAGGGGTCGCGATGAGCAGTTCTTC
>TRBJ1-6|TRBV3-1/TRBV3-2|.|.
CASTGAPGSYNSPLHF
TGTGCCAGCACTGGGGCCCCCGGGTCCTATAATTCACCCCTCCACTTT
>TRBJ2-1|TRBV2|TRBD1|.
CASSRQGASNEQFF
TGTGCCAGCAGTCGACAGGGGGCTTCGAATGAGCAGTTCTTC
>TRBJ2-2|TRBV2|.|.
CASSDHEGLKNTGELFF
TGTGCCAGCAGTGATCACGAGGGATTAAAGAACACCGGGGAGCTGTTTTTT
>TRBJ2-5|TRBV21-1|.|.
CASSIRRGGPTRLGETQYF
TGTGCCAGCAGCATACGAAGGGGGGGGCCGACTAGATTGGGAGAGACCCAGTACTTC
>TRBJ1-5|TRBV6-5|.|.
CASSYSAGNSNQPQHF
TGTGCCAGCAGTTATTCGGCAGGTAATAGCAATCAGCCCCAGCATTTT
>TRBJ2-7|TRBV18|.|.
CASSSGTIGEQYF
TGTGCCAGCTCATCCGGGACAATCGGCGAGCAGTACTTC
>TRBJ2-5|TRBV2|TRBD1|.
CASSLRDRGPQETQYF
TGTGCCAGCAGTCTCCGGGACAGGGGGCCCCAAGAGACCCAGTACTTC
>TRBJ1-1|TRBV27|.|once
CASSLWGPRDTEAFF
TGTGCCAGCAGTTTATGGGGGCCCAGGGACACTGAAGCTTTCTTT
>TRBJ2-1|TRBV30|TRBD2|.
CAWTSGRGNEQFF
TGTGCCTGGACTAGCGGGAGGGGTAATGAGCAGTTCTTC
>TRBJ2-5|TRBV6-5|.|.
CASSRASGKETQYF
TGTGCCAGCAGTCGCGCGAGCGGAAAAGAGACCCAGTACTTC
>TRBJ1-3|TRBV2|.|few
CASSDRTLNSGNTIYF
TGTGCCAGCAGTGATAGGACACTTAACTCTGGAAACACCATATATTTT
>TRBJ2-5|TRBV7-9|.|once
CASSLVPRGSGTQYF
TGTGCCAGCAGCTTAGTACCAAGGGGTTCGGGGACCCAGTACTTC
>TRBJ1-4|TRBV7-2|.|.
CASSLSAGALTEKLFF
TGTGCCAGCAGCTTATCTGCAGGGGCGTTGACCGAAAAACTGTTTTTT
>TRBJ2-3|TRBV2|.|.
CASSYTSSTDTQYF
TGTGCCAGCAGTTATACTAGCAGCACAGATACGCAGTATTTT
>TRBJ2-5|TRBV7-7|.|.
CASSSRREEETQYF
TGTGCCAGCAGCTCGAGACGCGAGGAGGAGACCCAGTACTTC
>TRBJ1-4|TRBV19|.|.
CASSWVGQANEKLFF
TGTGCCAGTTCGTGGGTGGGTCAGGCGAATGAAAAACTGTTTTTT
>TRBJ2-3|TRBV7-8|TRBD2|.
CASSPSGGAPDTQYF
TGTGCCAGCAGCCCTAGCGGGGGTGCCCCAGATACGCAGTATTTT
>TRBJ1-5|TRBV5-1|.|.
CASSLEGPGNQPQHF
TGCGCCAGCAGCTTGGAGGGGCCGGGCAATCAGCCCCAGCATTTT
>TRBJ2-1|TRBV30|TRBD1|once
CAWMAGQGLAYNEQFF
TGTGCCTGGATGGCCGGACAGGGGCTAGCCTACAATGAGCAGTTCTTC
>TRBJ1-5|TRBV2|TRBD1|once
CASIRDRGNQPQHF
TGTGCCAGCATTCGGGACAGGGGCAATCAGCCCCAGCATTTT
>TRBJ2-3|TRBV6-5|TRBD2|.
CASSYGGGTDTQYF
TGTGCCAGCAGTTACGGGGGAGGGACAGATACGCAGTATTTT
>TRBJ1-1|TRBV19|TRBD1|.
CASIGRGPYPDPEAFF
TGTGCCAGTATCGGCAGGGGGCCATATCCAGACCCTGAAGCTTTCTTT
>TRBJ2-2|TRBV27|.|.
CASSPLLAYNTGELFF
TGTGCCAGCAGTCCCCTCCTCGCGTACAACACCGGGGAGCTGTTTTTT
>TRBJ1-1|TRBV28|.|.
CASRVSTSGTFF
TGTGCCAGCCGCGTTTCCACATCGGGTACTTTCTTT
>TRBJ2-3|TRBV6-5|TRBD1|once
CASSHRQGTIETQYF
TGTGCCAGCAGTCATAGACAGGGGACGATCGAGACGCAGTATTTT
>TRBJ2-6|TRBV19|.|.
CASSSTGSGANVLTF
TGTGCCAGTAGCTCCACAGGCTCCGGGGCCAACGTCCTGACTTTC
>TRBJ1-4|TRBV15|.|.
CATSRVRETNEKLFF
TGTGCCACCAGCAGAGTGCGGGAGACTAATGAAAAACTGTTTTTT
>TRBJ2-6|TRBV7-6|TRBD1|.
CASSPSGRQGKSGANVLTF
TGTGCCAGCAGCCCCTCAGGACGACAGGGAAAGTCCGGGGCCAACGTCCTGACTTTC
>TRBJ1-2|TRBV7-9|.|.
CASSLGGTSANYGYTF
TGTGCCAGCAGCTTAGGTGGGACTTCAGCTAACTATGGCTACACCTTC
>TRBJ1-5|TRBV6-1|.|.
CASSESGPNQPQHF
TGTGCCAGCAGTGAATCGGGTCCCAATCAGCCCCAGCATTTT
>TRBJ1-2|TRBV6-6|TRBD1|.
CASTDRVSGYTF
TGTGCCAGCACCGACAGGGTTTCTGGCTACACCTTC
>TRBJ1-4|TRBV3-1/TRBV3-2|.|.
CASSLQGTTNEKLFF
TGTGCCAGCAGCCTACAGGGAACAACTAATGAAAAACTGTTTTTT
>TRBJ2-1|TRBV18|TRBD2|.
CASSAPGLAGPNEQFF
TGTGCCAGCTCAGCCCCGGGACTAGCGGGCCCCAATGAGCAGTTCTTC
>TRBJ2-7|TRBV25-1|.|.
CASRVSGAYEQYF
TGTGCCAGCCGGGTTTCTGGTGCCTACGAGCAGTACTTC
>TRBJ1-6|TRBV6-5|.|.
CASTQDSLNSPLHF
TGTGCCAGCACTCAAGACAGCCTTAATTCACCCCTCCACTTT
>TRBJ1-6|TRBV4-1|.|.
CASSRQQGTYNSPLHF
TGCGCCAGCAGCCGCCAACAGGGAACCTATAATTCACCCCTCCACTTT
>TRBJ1-2|TRBV19|.|.
CASSPLRGKHGYTF
TGTGCCAGTAGTCCCCTTCGAGGGAAGCATGGCTACACCTTC
>TRBJ2-1|TRBV15|TRBD2|.
CATQQYGRAAGNEQFF
TGTGCCACCCAGCAGTACGGGAGGGCGGCGGGGAATGAGCAGTTCTTC
>TRBJ1-2|TRBV18|TRBD1|.
CASSPGQGDHGYTF
TGTGCCAGCTCACCGGGACAGGGGGACCATGGCTACACCTTC
>TRBJ2-1|TRBV19|TRBD2|once
CASSIVRGLAAGGQFF
TGTGCCAGTAGTATAGTCAGGGGACTAGCAGCCGGCGGGCAGTTCTTC
>TRBJ1-4|TRBV5-6|TRBD1|.
CASSYYTGGNEKLFF
TGTGCCAGCAGCTACTATACAGGGGGTAATGAAAAACTGTTTTTT
>TRBJ2-7|TRBV9|.|.
CASSVSSGAYEQYF
TGTGCCAGCAGCGTTTCGTCAGGGGCCTACGAGCAGTACTTC
>TRBJ2-5|TRBV3-1/TRBV3-2|TRBD2|.
CASSPPIAGARATQYF
TGTGCCAGCAGCCCCCCGATAGCGGGGGCCCGAGCGACCCAGTACTTC
>TRBJ2-3|TRBV4-1|.|.
CASSQDYRGTDTQYF
TGCGCCAGCAGCCAAGACTACAGGGGCACAGATACGCAGTATTTT
>TRBJ2-1|TRBV11-3|TRBD1|.
CASSLHRDRGLNEQFF
TGTGCCAGCAGCCTACACCGGGACAGGGGGCTCAATGAGCAGTTCTTC
>TRBJ1-5|TRBV6-2/TRBV6-3|.|.
CASSSDRTLVHNPPQHF
TGTGCCAGCAGCTCCGACAGAACGCTCGTCCATAATCCGCCCCAGCATTTT
>TRBJ1-5|TRBV19|.|.
CASRLSGVLGQPQHF
TGTGCCAGTAGACTTTCGGGTGTTTTGGGTCAGCCCCAGCATTTT
>TRBJ1-2|TRBV6-5|.|.
CASSKAQGNYGYTF
TGTGCCAGCAGCAAAGCACAGGGAAACTATGGCTACACCTTC
>TRBJ2-5|TRBV11-2|TRBD1|.
CASRGPGQGVLETQYF
TGTGCCAGCAGAGGCCCGGGACAGGGAGTACTTGAGACCCAGTACTTC